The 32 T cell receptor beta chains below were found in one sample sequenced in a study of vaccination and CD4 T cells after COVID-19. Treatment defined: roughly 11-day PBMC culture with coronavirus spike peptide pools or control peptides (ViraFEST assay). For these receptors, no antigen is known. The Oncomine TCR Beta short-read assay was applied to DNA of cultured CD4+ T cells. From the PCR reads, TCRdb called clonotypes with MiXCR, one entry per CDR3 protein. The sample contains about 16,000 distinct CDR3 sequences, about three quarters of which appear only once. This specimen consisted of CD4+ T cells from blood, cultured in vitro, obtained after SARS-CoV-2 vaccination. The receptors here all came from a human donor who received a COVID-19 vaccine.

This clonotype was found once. CDR3 region: CASSLIRQGAGNTIYF. CDR3 DNA: TGTGCCAGCAGCCTCATCAGACAGGGGGCTGGAAACACCATATATTTT. V is TRBV11-2 and J is TRBJ1-3; the match to TRBD1 covers 9 bases. The trim removed 5 bases at V and 2 bases at J, leaving 7 bases unmatched. The CDR3 is 16 amino acids. Germline loops: CDR1 SGHAT, CDR2 FQNNGV. Using reference TRBV11-2 and TRBJ1-3 for the parts outside the CDR3, the full variable domain is EAGVAQSPRYKIIEKRQSVAFWCNPISGHATLYWYQQILGQGPKLLIQFQNNGVVDDSQLPKDRFSAERLKGVDSTLKIQPAKLEDSAVYLCASSLIRQGAGNTIYFGEGSWLTVV.

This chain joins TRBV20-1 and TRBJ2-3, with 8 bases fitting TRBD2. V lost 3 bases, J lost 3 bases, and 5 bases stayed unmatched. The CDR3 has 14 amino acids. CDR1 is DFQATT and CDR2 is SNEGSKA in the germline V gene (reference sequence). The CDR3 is CSASPGGPTDTQYF. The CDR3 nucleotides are TGCAGTGCTAGCCCGGGGGGGCCGACAGATACGCAGTATTTT.

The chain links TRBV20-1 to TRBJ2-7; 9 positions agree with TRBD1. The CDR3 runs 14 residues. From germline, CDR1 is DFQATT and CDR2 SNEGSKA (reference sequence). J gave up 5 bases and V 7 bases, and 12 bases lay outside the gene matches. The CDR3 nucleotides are TGCAGTGTCAAAACGGACAGGGGTGGGAACGAGCAGTACTTC. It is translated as CSVKTDRGGNEQYF.

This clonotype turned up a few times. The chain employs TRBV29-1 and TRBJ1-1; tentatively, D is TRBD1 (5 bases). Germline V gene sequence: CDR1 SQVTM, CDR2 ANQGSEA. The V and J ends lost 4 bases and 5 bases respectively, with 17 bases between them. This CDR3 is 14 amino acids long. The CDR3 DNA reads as TGCAGCGTTGCCGCAAGTGGGGGGTGGACTGAAGCTTTCTTT. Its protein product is CSVAASGGWTEAFF. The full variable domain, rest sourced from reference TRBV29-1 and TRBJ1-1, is SAVISQKPSRDICQRGTSLTIQCQVDSQVTMMFWYRQQPGQSLTLIATANQGSEATYESGFVIDKFPISRPNLTFSTLTVSNMSPEDSSIYLCSVAASGGWTEAFFGQGTRLTVV.

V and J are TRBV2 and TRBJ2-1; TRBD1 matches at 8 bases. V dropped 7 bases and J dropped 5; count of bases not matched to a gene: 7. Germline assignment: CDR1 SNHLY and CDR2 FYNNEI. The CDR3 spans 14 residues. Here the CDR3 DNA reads TGTGCCAGCAACAACAGGGGGGCTGACAATGAGCAGTTCTTC. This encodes CASNNRGADNEQFF. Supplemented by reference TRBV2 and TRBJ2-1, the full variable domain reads EPEVTQTPSHQVTQMGQEVILRCVPISNHLYFYWYRQILGQKVEFLVSFYNNEISEKSEIFDDQFSVERPDGSNFTLKIRSTKLEDSAMYFCASNNRGADNEQFFGPGTRLTVL.

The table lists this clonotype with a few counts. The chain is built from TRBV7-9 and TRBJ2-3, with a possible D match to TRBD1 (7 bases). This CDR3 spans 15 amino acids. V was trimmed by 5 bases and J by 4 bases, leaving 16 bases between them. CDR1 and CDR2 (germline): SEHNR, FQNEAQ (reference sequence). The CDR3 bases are TGTGCCAGCAGCCTGGGGCAGGGGGGCCCAGATACGCAGTATTTT. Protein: CASSLGQGGPDTQYF.

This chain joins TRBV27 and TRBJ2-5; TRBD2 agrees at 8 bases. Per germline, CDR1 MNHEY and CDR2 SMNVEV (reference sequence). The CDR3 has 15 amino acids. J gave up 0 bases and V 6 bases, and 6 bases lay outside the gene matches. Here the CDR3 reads CASRPLAGNQETQYF. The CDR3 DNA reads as TGTGCCAGCAGGCCATTAGCGGGGAACCAAGAGACCCAGTACTTC.

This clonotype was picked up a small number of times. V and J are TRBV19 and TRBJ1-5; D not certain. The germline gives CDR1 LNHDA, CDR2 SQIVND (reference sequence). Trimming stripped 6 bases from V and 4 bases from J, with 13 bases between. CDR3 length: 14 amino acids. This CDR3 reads CASSRLVTNQPQHF. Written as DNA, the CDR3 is TGTGCCAGTAGCCGGTTGGTTACGAATCAGCCCCAGCATTTT.

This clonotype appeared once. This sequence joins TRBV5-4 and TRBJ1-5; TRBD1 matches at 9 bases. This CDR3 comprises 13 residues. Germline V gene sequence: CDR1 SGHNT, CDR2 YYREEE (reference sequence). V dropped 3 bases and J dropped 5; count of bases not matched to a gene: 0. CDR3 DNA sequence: TGTGCCAGCAGCTGGGACAGGGATCAGCCCCAGCATTTT. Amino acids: CASSWDRDQPQHF.

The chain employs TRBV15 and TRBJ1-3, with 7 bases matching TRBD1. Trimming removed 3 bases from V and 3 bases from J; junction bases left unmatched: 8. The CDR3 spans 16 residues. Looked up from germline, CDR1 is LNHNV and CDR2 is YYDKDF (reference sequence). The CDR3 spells CATSSLQGMVGNTIYF. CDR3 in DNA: TGTGCCACCAGCAGTTTACAGGGGATGGTTGGAAACACCATATATTTT.

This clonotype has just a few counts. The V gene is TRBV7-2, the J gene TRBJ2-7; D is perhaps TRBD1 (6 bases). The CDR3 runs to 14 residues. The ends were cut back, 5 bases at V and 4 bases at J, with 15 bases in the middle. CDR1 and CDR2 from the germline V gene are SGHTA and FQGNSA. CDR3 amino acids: CASSPQWGQYEQYF. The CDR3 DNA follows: TGTGCCAGCAGCCCCCAGTGGGGGCAGTACGAGCAGTACTTC.

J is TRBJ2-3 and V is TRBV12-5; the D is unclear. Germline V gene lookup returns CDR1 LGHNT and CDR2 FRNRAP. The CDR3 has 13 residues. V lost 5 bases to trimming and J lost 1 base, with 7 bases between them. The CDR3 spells CASGPSGTDTQYF. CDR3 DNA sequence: TGTGCTAGTGGTCCCTCGGGCACAGATACGCAGTATTTT.

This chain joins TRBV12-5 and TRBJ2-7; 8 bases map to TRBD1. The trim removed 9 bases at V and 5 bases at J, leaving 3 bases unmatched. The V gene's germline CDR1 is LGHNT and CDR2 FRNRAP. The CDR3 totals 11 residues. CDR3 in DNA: TGTGCTAGCACGACAGGGGACGAGCAGTACTTC. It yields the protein CASTTGDEQYF.

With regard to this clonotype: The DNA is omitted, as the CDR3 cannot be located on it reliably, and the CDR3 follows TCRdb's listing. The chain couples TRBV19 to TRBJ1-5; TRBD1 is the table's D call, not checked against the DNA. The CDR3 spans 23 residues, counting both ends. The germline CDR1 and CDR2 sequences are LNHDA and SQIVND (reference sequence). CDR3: CASSTGDRGYGYTFGSGNQPQHF.

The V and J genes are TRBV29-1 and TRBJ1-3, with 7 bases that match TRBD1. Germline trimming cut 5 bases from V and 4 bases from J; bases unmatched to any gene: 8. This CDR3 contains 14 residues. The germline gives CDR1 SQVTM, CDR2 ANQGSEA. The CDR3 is CSVRTGEPGNTIYF. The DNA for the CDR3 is TGCAGCGTTCGAACAGGGGAACCCGGAAACACCATATATTTT.

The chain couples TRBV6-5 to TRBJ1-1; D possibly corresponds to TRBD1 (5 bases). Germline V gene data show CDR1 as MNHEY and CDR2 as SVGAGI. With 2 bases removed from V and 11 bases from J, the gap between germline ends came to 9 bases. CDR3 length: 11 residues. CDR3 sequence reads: CASSYRGSAFF. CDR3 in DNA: TGTGCCAGCAGTTACCGGGGGTCGGCTTTCTTT.

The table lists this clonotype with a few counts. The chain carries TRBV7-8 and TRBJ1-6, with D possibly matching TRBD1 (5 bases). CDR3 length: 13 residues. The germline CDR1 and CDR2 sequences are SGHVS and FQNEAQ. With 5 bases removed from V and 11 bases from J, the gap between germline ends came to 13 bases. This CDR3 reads CASSTKQGTPLHF. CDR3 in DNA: TGTGCCAGCAGCACTAAGCAGGGTACACCCCTCCACTTT.

The CDR3 here is CSASSTYNEQFF. Here the CDR3 DNA reads TGCAGTGCTAGCTCGACCTACAATGAGCAGTTCTTC. V usage is TRBV20-1 and J usage is TRBJ2-1, with unresolved D. The ends were cut back, 3 bases at V and 2 bases at J, with 5 bases in the middle. Germline V gene sequence: CDR1 DFQATT, CDR2 SNEGSKA (reference sequence). The CDR3 length is 12 residues.

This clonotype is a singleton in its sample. The CDR3 region has the DNA TGCGCCAGCAGTGAGTCGAAGGCCGACGAGCAGTACTTC. This gives the protein CASSESKADEQYF. The chain has TRBV10-1 and TRBJ2-7; no clear D. V lost 0 bases and J 5 bases, leaving 8 bases between the germline ends. The germline V gene encodes CDR1 WNHNN and CDR2 SYGVQD (reference sequence). This CDR3 region has 13 residues.

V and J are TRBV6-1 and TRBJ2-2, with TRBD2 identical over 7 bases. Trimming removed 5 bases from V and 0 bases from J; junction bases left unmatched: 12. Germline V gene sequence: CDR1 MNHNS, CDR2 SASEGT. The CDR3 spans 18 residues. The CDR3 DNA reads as TGTGCCAGCAGTCCTTCCCCCCTTGGGGGGGCGAACACCGGGGAGCTGTTTTTT. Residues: CASSPSPLGGANTGELFF.

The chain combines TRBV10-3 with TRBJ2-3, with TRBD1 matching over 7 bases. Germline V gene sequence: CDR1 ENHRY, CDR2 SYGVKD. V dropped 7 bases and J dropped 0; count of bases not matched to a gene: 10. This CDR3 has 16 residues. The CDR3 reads CAINNPGTASTDTQYF. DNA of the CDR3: TGTGCCATCAACAACCCGGGGACAGCAAGCACAGATACGCAGTATTTT.

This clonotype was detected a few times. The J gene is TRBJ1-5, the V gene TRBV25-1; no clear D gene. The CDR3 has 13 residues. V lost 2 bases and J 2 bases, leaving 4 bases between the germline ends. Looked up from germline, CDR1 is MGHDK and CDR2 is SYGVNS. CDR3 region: CASSEQGNQPQHF. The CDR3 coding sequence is TGTGCCAGCAGTGAACAGGGCAATCAGCCCCAGCATTTT.

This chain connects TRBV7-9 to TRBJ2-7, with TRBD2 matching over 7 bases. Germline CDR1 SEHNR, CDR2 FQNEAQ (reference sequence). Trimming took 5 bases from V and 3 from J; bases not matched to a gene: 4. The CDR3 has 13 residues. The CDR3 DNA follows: TGTGCCAGCAGCCGGACTAGTTTCTACGAGCAGTACTTC. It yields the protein CASSRTSFYEQYF. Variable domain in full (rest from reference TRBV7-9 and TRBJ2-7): DTGVSQNPRHKITKRGQNVTFRCDPISEHNRLYWYRQTLGQGPEFLTYFQNEAQLEKSRLLSDRFSAERPKGSFSTLEIQRTEQGDSAMYLCASSRTSFYEQYFGPGTRLTVT.

DNA of the CDR3: TGCAGTGCTAGAGGAGGGGCACAGGGAAGCAATCAGCCCCAGCATTTT. Amino acids: CSARGGAQGSNQPQHF. The chain links TRBV20-1 to TRBJ1-5, with D maybe TRBD1 (6 bases). The CDR3 is 16 residues long. The V and J ends lost 1 base and 1 base respectively, with 14 bases between them. CDR1 DFQATT and CDR2 SNEGSKA come from the germline V gene (reference sequence).

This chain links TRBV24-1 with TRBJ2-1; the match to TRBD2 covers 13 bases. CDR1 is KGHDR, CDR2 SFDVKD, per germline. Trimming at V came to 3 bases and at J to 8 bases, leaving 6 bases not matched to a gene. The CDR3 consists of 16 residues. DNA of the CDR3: TGTGCCACCAGTGATCCAGGGGGACTAGCGGGGTATGAGCAGTTCTTC. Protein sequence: CATSDPGGLAGYEQFF.

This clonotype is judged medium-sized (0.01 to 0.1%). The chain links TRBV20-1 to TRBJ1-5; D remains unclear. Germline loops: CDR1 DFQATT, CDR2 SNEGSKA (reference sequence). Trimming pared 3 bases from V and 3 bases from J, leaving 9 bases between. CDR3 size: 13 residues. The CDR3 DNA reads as TGCAGTGCTAGTTTCCAAATCAATCAGCCCCAGCATTTT. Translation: CSASFQINQPQHF.

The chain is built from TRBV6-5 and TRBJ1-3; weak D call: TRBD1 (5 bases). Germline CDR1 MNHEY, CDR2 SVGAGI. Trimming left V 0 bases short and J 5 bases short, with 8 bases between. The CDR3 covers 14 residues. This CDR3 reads CASSYSAGRNTIYF. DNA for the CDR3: TGTGCCAGCAGTTACTCCGCAGGGAGAAACACCATATATTTT.

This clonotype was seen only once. This CDR3 reads CASSEYRWGGSDYGYTF. CDR3 in DNA: TGTGCCAGCAGTGAATATAGGTGGGGCGGATCGGACTATGGCTACACCTTC. This chain joins TRBV25-1 and TRBJ1-2; possibly TRBD1 for D (5 bases). This CDR3 spans 17 amino acids. V lost 0 bases and J lost 3, with 17 bases in between. Germline assignment: CDR1 MGHDK and CDR2 SYGVNS.

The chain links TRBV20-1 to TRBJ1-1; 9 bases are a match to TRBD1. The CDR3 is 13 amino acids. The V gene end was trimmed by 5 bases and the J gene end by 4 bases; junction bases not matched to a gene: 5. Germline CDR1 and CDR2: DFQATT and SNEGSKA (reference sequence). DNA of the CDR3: TGCAGTGCTGTGGGACAGGGAATCACTGAAGCTTTCTTT. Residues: CSAVGQGITEAFF.

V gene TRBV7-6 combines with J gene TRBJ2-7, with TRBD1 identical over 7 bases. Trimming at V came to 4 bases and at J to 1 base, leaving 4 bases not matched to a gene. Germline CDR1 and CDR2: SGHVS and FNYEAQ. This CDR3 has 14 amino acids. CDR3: CASSSPGQSYEQYF. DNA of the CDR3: TGTGCCAGCAGCTCCCCGGGACAGTCCTACGAGCAGTACTTC.

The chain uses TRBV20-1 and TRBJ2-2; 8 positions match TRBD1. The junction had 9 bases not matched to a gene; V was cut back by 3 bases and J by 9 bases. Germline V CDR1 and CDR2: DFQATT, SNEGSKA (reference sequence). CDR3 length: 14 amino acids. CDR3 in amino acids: CSARAGQVDRELFF. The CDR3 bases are TGCAGTGCTAGGGCGGGACAGGTTGACCGGGAGCTGTTTTTT.

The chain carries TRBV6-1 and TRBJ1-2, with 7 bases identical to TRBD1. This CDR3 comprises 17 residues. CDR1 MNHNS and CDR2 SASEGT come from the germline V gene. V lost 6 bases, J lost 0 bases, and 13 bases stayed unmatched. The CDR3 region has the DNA TGTGCCAGCAGAAAGGACAGGAACCCCTTAGCTAACTATGGCTACACCTTC. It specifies CASRKDRNPLANYGYTF.